A selection of T cell receptor beta chains follows, all from one sample in a study of CD8 T cells in Susac syndrome. TCRdb reanalysed the immunoSEQ multiplex PCR reads using MiXCR and keeps one entry per CDR3 protein. The sample lists 300,000 to 350,000 distinct CDR3 sequences, 90% to 95% occurring once. What was sequenced was CD4+ T cells from PBMCs. These receptor sequences come from a human donor with multiple sclerosis. Both conserved end residues are part of each CDR3. The D gene is left open where the match is weak. For some rows the clone size is stated as once, few or many, or as a class when expanded; others skip it.

J,D,V,size,DNA,CDR3
TRBJ2-7,NA,TRBV11-1,NA,TGTGCCAGCAGCTCAGCCGTCACAGGGAGTGTAAACGAGCAGTACTTC,CASSSAVTGSVNEQYF
TRBJ1-2,NA,TRBV23-1,NA,TGCGCCAGCAGGGTAGGGACGGGCCTGGGGTATGGCTACACCTTC,CASRVGTGLGYGYTF
TRBJ2-5,NA,TRBV6-6,NA,TGTGCCAGCAGTTCCGCCCAGGGAGAGACCCAGTACTTC,CASSSAQGETQYF
TRBJ1-2,NA,TRBV5-4,NA,TGTGCCAGCAGCTTGGAGGAGGGAGAAGACTATGGCTACACCTTC,CASSLEEGEDYGYTF
TRBJ1-1,NA,TRBV30,few,TGTGCCTGGAGTGTACTTAGACAGACTGAAGCTTTCTTT,CAWSVLRQTEAFF
TRBJ2-2,NA,TRBV6-5,NA,TGTGCCAGCAGTTACTCCCGGGACTCCCCTAACGGGGAGCTGTTTTTT,CASSYSRDSPNGELFF
TRBJ2-5,NA,TRBV2,NA,TGTGCCAGCACCCCCAGTAGAGTGCCAACAGAGACCCAGTACTTC,CASTPSRVPTETQYF
TRBJ2-7,TRBD2,TRBV10-3,NA,TGTGCCATCAATCCCGGGAGGGCCGAGGTTCACGAGCAGTACTTC,CAINPGRAEVHEQYF
TRBJ2-7,NA,TRBV3-1,NA,TGTGCCAGCAGCCGGCAGGGGAGGAGGGGCGAGCAGTACTTC,CASSRQGRRGEQYF
TRBJ1-1,TRBD1,TRBV13,once,TGTGCCAGCAGCTTAGGTGGGACAGGGGTCCTGAACACTGAAGCTTTCTTT,CASSLGGTGVLNTEAFF
TRBJ2-7,TRBD2,TRBV10-3,NA,TGTGCCATCAGGGCGGGGGACCTCTTCTCCTACGAGCAGTACTTC,CAIRAGDLFSYEQYF
TRBJ2-3,NA,TRBV2,NA,TGTGCCAGCAGGGGACGGTTCACAGATACGCAGTATTTT,CASRGRFTDTQYF
TRBJ1-2,NA,TRBV3-1,NA,TGTGCCAGCAGCCAGGCCAGGGGTGGCTACACCTTC,CASSQARGGYTF
TRBJ2-1,TRBD1,TRBV12-5,NA,TGTGCTAGTGGTCGACAGGGCGAGTCCTACAATGAGCAGTTCTTC,CASGRQGESYNEQFF
TRBJ1-5,TRBD1,TRBV7-9,NA,TGTGCCAGCAGCTCAGGGACAGATCAGCCCCAGCATTTT,CASSSGTDQPQHF
TRBJ2-5,TRBD2,TRBV7-2,NA,TGTGCCAGCAGCTTCGGCCTAGCGGGCTTAACGGACCAGTACTTC,CASSFGLAGLTDQYF
TRBJ2-2,NA,TRBV5-1,NA,TGCGCCAGCAGCTGGGAGCGTATGGGGCCCAACACCGGGGAGCTGTTTTTT,CASSWERMGPNTGELFF
TRBJ2-6,NA,TRBV2,NA,TGTGCCAGACAGGGTGGTGGGGCCAACGTCCTGACTTTC,CARQGGGANVLTF
TRBJ2-5,TRBD1,TRBV5-1,NA,TGCGCCAGCAGCAAGGACAGGGTGGAGACCCAGTACTTC,CASSKDRVETQYF
TRBJ1-1,NA,TRBV29-1,NA,TGCAGCGTTTCCTCGACACGGAGGCAGAACACTGAAGCTTTCTTT,CSVSSTRRQNTEAFF
TRBJ2-3,TRBD2,TRBV12-3/TRBV12-4,few,TGTGCCAGCATGGGACTAGCGACAGATACGCAGTATTTT,CASMGLATDTQYF
TRBJ1-4,NA,TRBV29-1,once,TGCAGCGTTTTCACAGGGTCCGAGGTTGAAAAACTGTTTTTT,CSVFTGSEVEKLFF
TRBJ1-1,NA,TRBV6-5,NA,TGTGCCAGCAGCCGACACCCGATGAACACTGAAGCTTTCTTT,CASSRHPMNTEAFF
TRBJ1-1,NA,TRBV6-2/TRBV6-3,NA,TGTGCCAGCAGTTACTATGAAGTGTCGCGGTCCTCTGAAGCTTTCTTT,CASSYYEVSRSSEAFF
TRBJ2-1,NA,TRBV7-2,NA,TGTGCCAGCAGCCCCGAGGTATACAATGAGCAGTTCTTC,CASSPEVYNEQFF
TRBJ2-1,NA,TRBV7-3,NA,TGTGCCAGCAGCCCAACGCTGGGACAAAATGAGCAGTTCTTC,CASSPTLGQNEQFF
TRBJ2-1,NA,TRBV30,NA,TGTGCCTGGAGGGCCCAGTATGGGAGGTCCAATGAGCAGTTCTTC,CAWRAQYGRSNEQFF
TRBJ2-1,TRBD2,TRBV6-2/TRBV6-3,NA,TGTGCCAGCAGTTACTCGGGACTAGCGGTAAATGAGCAGTTCTTC,CASSYSGLAVNEQFF
TRBJ2-1,TRBD2,TRBV6-2/TRBV6-3,few,TGTGCCAGCAGTCTAAGAGCGGGGGTCTACAATGAGCAGTTCTTC,CASSLRAGVYNEQFF
TRBJ2-1,NA,TRBV14,NA,TGTGCCAGCAGCCACCTCTCCGGACTACTCTACAATGAGCAGTTCTTC,CASSHLSGLLYNEQFF
TRBJ2-1,NA,TRBV7-9,NA,TGTGCCAGCAGCTTAGTGTCCGGGAGTCCCCACAATGAGCAGTTCTTC,CASSLVSGSPHNEQFF
TRBJ1-1,TRBD1,TRBV12-3/TRBV12-4,NA,TGTGCCAGCAGTTACGGCCCGGGACAGGGGGAGTATACTGAAGCTTTCTTT,CASSYGPGQGEYTEAFF
TRBJ2-7,TRBD1,TRBV4-3,NA,TGCGCCAGCAGCCAAGATGGGGGACAGGGGAGGAGTGGGACCTACGAGCAGTACTTC,CASSQDGGQGRSGTYEQYF
TRBJ1-1,TRBD1,TRBV18,NA,TGTGCCAGCTCAAAGGGACAGGGGGAGAACACTGAAGCTTTCTTT,CASSKGQGENTEAFF
TRBJ1-1,NA,TRBV5-1,NA,TGCGCCAGCACGCGCGGGGGGCCGTGGGATGAAGCTTTCTTT,CASTRGGPWDEAFF
TRBJ1-1,NA,TRBV2,NA,TGTGCCAGCAGTACCCAGGGGTTTGAGGCTTTCTTT,CASSTQGFEAFF
TRBJ1-3,NA,TRBV13,NA,TGTGCCAGCAGCCGTTATCCGGACCTCTCTGGAAACACCATATATTTT,CASSRYPDLSGNTIYF
TRBJ2-3,TRBD2,TRBV2,NA,TGTGCCAGCAGTGAATTTCGCTGGGCGGGGGCAGATACGCAGTATTTT,CASSEFRWAGADTQYF
TRBJ1-2,NA,TRBV4-1,NA,TGCGCCAGCAGCCAAGAGGGACGGTCGAGCTACACCTTC,CASSQEGRSSYTF
TRBJ1-2,TRBD1,TRBV9,once,TGTGCCAGCAGCGCAGGGACAGGGGCCTACTTCTATGGCTACACCTTC,CASSAGTGAYFYGYTF
TRBJ2-7,TRBD2,TRBV4-1,NA,TGCGCCAGCAGCCAAGAGGGGACGGGGGGGTTACTCAGTGAGCAGTACTTC,CASSQEGTGGLLSEQYF
TRBJ1-2,NA,TRBV6-4,once,TGTGCCAGCACTCAGTCATGGGGGGGGAGAGGCTACACCTTC,CASTQSWGGRGYTF
TRBJ1-2,TRBD1,TRBV6-1,NA,TGTGCCAGCAGTCCTGCCGGGACAGGGGTTCGGGGCTTTGGCTACACCTTC,CASSPAGTGVRGFGYTF
TRBJ2-7,NA,TRBV11-2,NA,TGTGCCAGCAGCTTATTAAGAGGGGGGCACGAGCAGTACTTC,CASSLLRGGHEQYF
TRBJ2-5,TRBD1,TRBV19,NA,TGTGCCACCGACCGGGGGGGACAGGGGAGAGAGACCCAGTACTTC,CATDRGGQGRETQYF
TRBJ2-4,TRBD1,TRBV5-8,NA,TGTGCCAGCAGCTTGGGACAGGGAAGTTCGCTAGCCAAAAACATTCAGTACTTC,CASSLGQGSSLAKNIQYF
TRBJ2-2,TRBD2,TRBV6-2/TRBV6-3,NA,TGTGCCACCAGGGAGGGCGCCGGGGAGCTGTTTTTT,CATREGAGELFF
TRBJ2-1,NA,TRBV2,NA,TGTGCCAGCAGGGAGTGGAGCTCCTACAATGAGCAGTTCTTC,CASREWSSYNEQFF
TRBJ2-1,NA,TRBV20-1,NA,TGCAGTGCTGTACACGCCGGGGGTTGGGATGAGCAGTTCTTC,CSAVHAGGWDEQFF
TRBJ1-2,TRBD1,TRBV6-2/TRBV6-3,NA,TGTGCCAGCAGTTTCAACAGGGGGCAGGATGGCTACACCTTC,CASSFNRGQDGYTF
TRBJ1-1,NA,TRBV19,NA,TGTGCCAGTAGTATAGGGCCCAATGGGAAGGACACTGAAGCTTTCTTT,CASSIGPNGKDTEAFF
TRBJ2-5,NA,TRBV27,NA,TGTGCCAGCAGTTTTCGCCAGGGGAGGGGAGAGACCCAGTACTTC,CASSFRQGRGETQYF
TRBJ1-2,NA,TRBV7-2,NA,TGTGCCAGCAGCTTAGGATTGCGAGCTAACTATGGCTACACCTTC,CASSLGLRANYGYTF
TRBJ2-7,NA,TRBV7-9,NA,TGTGCCAGCACTGAGGGGGGGGTCCACGAGCAGTACTTC,CASTEGGVHEQYF
TRBJ2-2,NA,TRBV12-3/TRBV12-4,NA,TGTGCCAGCAGTCCCCCTCCCGGGGCTGGGGGTGTGAACGGGGAGCTGTTTTTT,CASSPPPGAGGVNGELFF
TRBJ2-7,NA,TRBV7-2,once,TGTGCCAGCAGCTTAGCGGTGGGTGGGGGAGAGCAGTACTTC,CASSLAVGGGEQYF
TRBJ2-1,NA,TRBV7-9,NA,TGTGCCAGCAGCCCCTCCGTACCCCCTTCCTACAATGAGCAGTTCTTC,CASSPSVPPSYNEQFF
TRBJ1-5,NA,TRBV6-2/TRBV6-3,NA,TGTGCCAGCAGTTACAACAGCTATGGCAATCAGCCCCAGCATTTT,CASSYNSYGNQPQHF
TRBJ1-2,NA,TRBV12-3/TRBV12-4,NA,TGTGCCAGCAGTTTAAGGCTGGCTCAAGGCTACACCTTC,CASSLRLAQGYTF
TRBJ1-2,NA,TRBV27,NA,TGTGCCAGCAGTTTATTACCGGGTCCCTCTTATGGCTACACCTTC,CASSLLPGPSYGYTF